These T cell receptor beta chains were read from a single sample in a study of immune cell composition in non-small cell lung cancer. Measured with immunoSEQ multiplex PCR; TCRdb has only the in-frame clones, and not every one. The sample records approximately 3,000 clones, roughly 74% being singletons. Specimen: lung tumor tissue. The receptors were sampled from a human donor with non-small cell lung cancer. Both conserved end residues are part of each CDR3. The D gene is left open where the match is weak. Size tells how often a clone was seen (once, few, many) or the class of an expanded clone, and some rows leave it out.

-	TRBD1	TRBJ1-2	TRBV6-5	TGTGCCAGTATTACAGGGGGAGGTCGCCTTTACACCTTC	CASITGGGRLYTF
-	TRBD2	TRBJ2-1	TRBV9	TGTGCCAGCAGTCCCGGGGGACTAGAGGGCAATGAGCAGTTCTTC	CASSPGGLEGNEQFF
-	TRBD1	TRBJ2-7	TRBV18	TGTGCCAGCTCGGTGGGGACAGGGGCGTACGAGCAGTACTTC	CASSVGTGAYEQYF
-	TRBD2	TRBJ2-7	TRBV11-2	TGTGCCAGCAGCCGGAGCGGGAGGGCCCCCTACGAGCAGTACTTC	CASSRSGRAPYEQYF
-	-	TRBJ1-2	TRBV28	TGTGCCACCGCCTCGGACATTAACTATGGCTACACCTTC	CATASDINYGYTF
-	TRBD1	TRBJ2-2	TRBV6-5	TGTGCCAGCAGTTCCTGGACAGGGGGCCTTGCCGGGGAGCTGTTTTTT	CASSSWTGGLAGELFF
-	TRBD1	TRBJ2-1	TRBV5-1	TGCGCCAGCAGCGTCCCCACAGGGGACGATGAGCAGTTCTTC	CASSVPTGDDEQFF
-	TRBD1	TRBJ1-3	TRBV5-1	TGCGCCAGCAGCCTCCGGGACAGCTCCACATTCTCTGGAAACACCATATATTTT	CASSLRDSSTFSGNTIYF
-	-	TRBJ2-7	TRBV19	TGTGCCTCCAAAGCAAGCAACCGCCCATACGAGCAGTACTTC	CASKASNRPYEQYF
few	-	TRBJ2-1	TRBV6-6	TGTGCCAGCAACCCACTTCGGGGTGAGCAGTTCTTC	CASNPLRGEQFF
-	TRBD1	TRBJ1-5	TRBV28	TGTGCCAGCAGGCCAACAACAGGGGGCAGTCAGCCCCAGCATTTT	CASRPTTGGSQPQHF
-	-	TRBJ1-5	TRBV6-5	TGTGCCAGCACCACGGGAATTGCCAATCAGCCCCAGCATTTT	CASTTGIANQPQHF
once	-	TRBJ2-7	TRBV2	TGTGCCAGCAGGACCCAGGGGACCTCCTACGAGCAGTACTTC	CASRTQGTSYEQYF
-	TRBD1	TRBJ1-2	TRBV28	TGTGCCAGCAGTCCCCCCTCGACAGGGAAGGGGTCGTCTGGCTACACCTTC	CASSPPSTGKGSSGYTF
-	-	TRBJ2-7	TRBV9	TGTGCCAGCAGCGCCCCAGGTGGGGAGGAGGCTTACGAGCAGTACTTC	CASSAPGGEEAYEQYF
-	-	TRBJ2-2	TRBV28	TGTGCCACCCGGGCGGGGCAGAACACCGGGGAGCTGTTTTTT	CATRAGQNTGELFF
-	-	TRBJ1-1	TRBV5-1	TGCGCCAGCAGCTTGGCGCCCGGGGGGTACACTGAAGCTTTCTTT	CASSLAPGGYTEAFF
few	-	TRBJ1-2	TRBV30	TGTGCCTGGAACGAGAGGGATGGCTACACCTTC	CAWNERDGYTF
-	TRBD2	TRBJ2-1	TRBV28	TGTGCCAGCAGTTTACTAGCGGGAGGGAACAATGAGCAGTTCTTC	CASSLLAGGNNEQFF
-	-	TRBJ1-2	TRBV5-4	TGTGCCAGCAGCTTGGTTTCGCGGGAAAACTATGGCTACACCTTC	CASSLVSRENYGYTF
-	-	TRBJ1-3	TRBV10-3	TGTGCCATCAGTGCCAGGGCCGGCTCTGGAAACACCATATATTTT	CAISARAGSGNTIYF
-	TRBD1	TRBJ2-5	TRBV7-7	TGTGCTAGCAGCTTAGCAGGGGGCAAGTTCCAAGAGACCCAGTACTTC	CASSLAGGKFQETQYF
-	-	TRBJ2-2	TRBV5-5	TGTGCCAGCAGCTTGGGAACAGGGTTGAACACCGGGGAGCTGTTTTTT	CASSLGTGLNTGELFF
once	TRBD1	TRBJ1-5	TRBV2	TGTGCCAGCAGCGTTGGGACAGGGAATCAGCCCCAGCATTTT	CASSVGTGNQPQHF
-	-	TRBJ2-3	TRBV27	TGTGCCAGCAGTTTTTTCGCAGCGGCCCCAGATACGCAGTATTTT	CASSFFAAAPDTQYF
few	-	TRBJ2-5	TRBV19	TGTGCCAGTAGTATAGCTGCGGGGACGGAGACCCAGTACTTC	CASSIAAGTETQYF
-	-	TRBJ2-4	TRBV29-1	TGCAGCGCCGCGGACAGCGTCGAGTACTTC	CSAADSVEYF
-	TRBD1	TRBJ1-3	TRBV5-8	TGTGCCAGCAGCTGGGGACAGGGTTTCTCTGGAAACACCATATATTTT	CASSWGQGFSGNTIYF
-	-	TRBJ2-2	TRBV11-3	TGTGCCAGCAGCCCTGGACTGGGACTCAACACCGGGGAGCTGTTTTTT	CASSPGLGLNTGELFF
few	-	TRBJ1-1	TRBV19	TGTGCCAGCAAAAACATCCGGACAGTCACTGAAGCTTTCTTT	CASKNIRTVTEAFF
few	TRBD2	TRBJ2-1	TRBV30	TGTGCCTGGAGTGTCAATAGCGGGGATGAGCAGTTCTTC	CAWSVNSGDEQFF
-	-	TRBJ2-1	TRBV6-1	TGTGCCAGCAGTGAATCTAGCGAACATGAGCAGTTCTTC	CASSESSEHEQFF
-	TRBD2	TRBJ2-7	TRBV4-1	TGCGCCAGCAGCCAAGATAGGGCTAGCGGGGTGCAGTACTTC	CASSQDRASGVQYF
large	TRBD1	TRBJ1-5	TRBV5-1	TGCGCCAGCAGACAGGGGGTGGAGGTCCATCAGCCCCAGCATTTT	CASRQGVEVHQPQHF
-	TRBD2	TRBJ2-7	TRBV18	TGTGCCAGCTCACCACAAGGACTAGCGGGAGCCGAGCAGTACTTC	CASSPQGLAGAEQYF
-	-	TRBJ1-2	TRBV5-1	TGCGCCAGCAGCTTGGAAGTCCGTCTAGGTGGCTACACCTTC	CASSLEVRLGGYTF
-	-	TRBJ1-1	TRBV6-1	TGTGCCAGCAGTATAGGGAGGAACACTGAAGCTTTCTTT	CASSIGRNTEAFF
-	TRBD1	TRBJ2-1	TRBV28	TGTGCCAGCAGTAGCGGGACAGGGTGGAAAGACAATGAGCAGTTCTTC	CASSSGTGWKDNEQFF
-	-	TRBJ2-7	TRBV6-1	TGTGCCAGCAGTGAAGCGAGGAGCAGTATCTACGAGCAGTACTTC	CASSEARSSIYEQYF
-	-	TRBJ1-2	TRBV29-1	TGCAGCGTTGAAGTGGCCGGGGACTATGGCTACACCTTC	CSVEVAGDYGYTF
-	TRBD1	TRBJ1-4	TRBV2	TGTGCCAGCACAGGGGGAAGGGGGGAAAAACTGTTTTTT	CASTGGRGEKLFF
-	-	TRBJ1-1	TRBV10-3	TGTGCCATCAGTGACAGAACGAACACTGAAGCTTTCTTT	CAISDRTNTEAFF
-	-	TRBJ2-5	TRBV11-2	TGTGCCAGCAGCTCCTCCCCCGGGGGGACCCAGTACTTC	CASSSSPGGTQYF
-	-	TRBJ1-5	TRBV2	TGTGCCAGCAGTGAAGATTACAATCAGCCCCAGCATTTT	CASSEDYNQPQHF
-	TRBD1	TRBJ1-5	TRBV11-2	TGTGCCAGCAGCGCCGAGACAGGGATCGGCCAGCCCCAGCATTTT	CASSAETGIGQPQHF